The 4 T cell receptor beta chains below come from one sample, sequenced in a study of cytomegalovirus exposure and HLA in healthy donors. PCR primers comprised 60 Vbeta and 13 Jbeta primers. The repertoire was sequenced with immunoSEQ multiplex PCR; TCRdb's copy has only in-frame clones and lacks some. The sample shows approximately 200,000 clones, approximately 85% of them seen only once. The specimen sequenced was PBMCs. The receptor source for this set is a girl between 10 and 17 years old in good health and CMV-seropositive.

The chain links TRBV4-2 to TRBJ2-7; 9 bases align to TRBD1. CDR1 and CDR2 from the germline V gene are LGHNA and YNFKEQ. This CDR3 has 17 amino acids. The trim removed 3 bases at V and 2 bases at J, leaving 11 bases unmatched. CDR3 bases: TGTGCCAGCAGCCAGGCCTTAACGGGACAGGGAGCCTACGAGCAGTACTTC. Translating gives CASSQALTGQGAYEQYF.

The chain combines TRBV10-2 with TRBJ1-5; the D gene is possibly TRBD1 (6 bases). The CDR3 extends over 15 amino acids. Trimming took 1 base from V and 7 from J, leaving 14 bases between them. Germline V gene lookup returns CDR1 WSHSY and CDR2 SAAADI. CDR3 sequence: CASSELGQQRQPQHF. The CDR3 DNA reads TGCGCCAGCAGTGAGTTAGGACAGCAAAGGCAGCCCCAGCATTTT.

The chain joins TRBV5-1 to TRBJ2-5, with a weak D call TRBD2 (7 bases). V lost 3 bases and J lost 4, with 13 bases in between. This CDR3 region has 14 residues. Germline V gene data show CDR1 as SGHRS and CDR2 as YFSETQ. The DNA of the CDR3 is TGCGCCAGCAGCTCTAGGGGGGGCACAGAGACCCAGTACTTC. It is translated as CASSSRGGTETQYF.

This clone was counted a single time. The chain uses TRBV4-3 and TRBJ2-5, with D perhaps TRBD1 (6 bases). V dropped 2 bases and J dropped 4 bases, with 17 bases sitting between them. This CDR3 comprises 16 residues. Germline CDR1 reads LGHNA; CDR2 reads YSLEER. The CDR3 bases are TGCGCCAGCAGCCAAACAACCGACAGGTTCGCAGAGACCCAGTACTTC. Translated, it gives CASSQTTDRFAETQYF.